The sample holds a few counts of the clone carrying this TCR beta chain. Its antigen is not known. The entry originates in a study of CD8 T cells in ankylosing spondylitis. TCRdb recomputed calls from the 5' RACE reads with MiXCR, one row per CDR3 protein. The repertoire holds 250,000 to 350,000 distinct CDR3 sequences, with about a fifth as singletons. Germline V gene data show CDR1 as SGHTA and CDR2 as FQGNSA. V was trimmed by 1 base and J by 6 bases, leaving 16 bases between them. The CDR3 spans 16 residues. General observations from the study: There was a TCR beta motif, made of 7 or 8 highly homologous variants, that appeared characteristic of ankylosing spondylitis blood. It was reported that disease-linked clones were significantly enriched in matched ankylosing spondylitis synovial fluid.

The receptor comes from a female donor with ankylosing spondylitis or in good health (not recorded which). The rearrangement uses TRBV7-2 and TRBJ2-1; D possibly uses TRBD1 or TRBD2 (5 bases each). Source material: blood, either unsorted or a sorted T cell fraction (not recorded which). DNA for the CDR3: TGTGCCAGCAGCTTAGACAACGGAGCTGGGACCAATGAGCAGTTCTTC. It yields the protein CASSLDNGAGTNEQFF.